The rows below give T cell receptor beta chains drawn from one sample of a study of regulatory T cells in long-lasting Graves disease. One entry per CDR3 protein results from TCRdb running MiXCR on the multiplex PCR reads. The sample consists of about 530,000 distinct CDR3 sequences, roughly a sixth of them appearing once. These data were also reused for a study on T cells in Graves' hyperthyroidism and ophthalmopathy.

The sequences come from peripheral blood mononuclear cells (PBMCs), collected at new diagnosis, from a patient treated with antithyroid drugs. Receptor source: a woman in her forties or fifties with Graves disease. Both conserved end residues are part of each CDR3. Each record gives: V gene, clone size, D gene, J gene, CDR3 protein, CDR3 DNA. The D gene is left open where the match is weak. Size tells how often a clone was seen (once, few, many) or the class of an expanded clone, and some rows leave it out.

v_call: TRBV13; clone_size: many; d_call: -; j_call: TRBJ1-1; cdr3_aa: CASSEQDTEAFF; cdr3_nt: TGTGCCAGCAGCGAGCAGGACACTGAAGCTTTCTTT
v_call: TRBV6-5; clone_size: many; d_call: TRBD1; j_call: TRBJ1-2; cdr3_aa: CASSYSGQGLGGYTF; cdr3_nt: TGTGCCAGCAGTTACTCAGGACAGGGTTTGGGTGGCTACACCTTC
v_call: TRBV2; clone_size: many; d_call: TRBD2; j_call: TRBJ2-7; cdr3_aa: CASSDWPAGDHEQYF; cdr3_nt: TGTGCCAGCAGTGATTGGCCAGCGGGGGACCACGAGCAGTACTTC
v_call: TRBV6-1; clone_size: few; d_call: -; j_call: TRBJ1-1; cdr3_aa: CASTQNGATAEAFF; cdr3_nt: TGTGCCAGCACCCAAAACGGGGCGACCGCTGAAGCTTTCTTT
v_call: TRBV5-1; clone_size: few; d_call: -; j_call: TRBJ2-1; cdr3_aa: CASSLQNSYNEQFF; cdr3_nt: TGCGCCAGCAGCTTACAGAACTCCTACAATGAGCAGTTCTTC
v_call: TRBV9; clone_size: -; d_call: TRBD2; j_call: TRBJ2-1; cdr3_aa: CASGSATSGTTQFF; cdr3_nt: TGTGCCAGCGGTTCAGCTACGTCCGGGACTACCCAGTTCTTC
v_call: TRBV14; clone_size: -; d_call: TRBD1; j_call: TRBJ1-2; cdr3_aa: CASGRDRGYGYTF; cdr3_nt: TGTGCCAGCGGTCGGGACAGGGGCTATGGCTACACCTTC
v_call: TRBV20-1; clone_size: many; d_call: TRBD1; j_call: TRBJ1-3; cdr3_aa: CSVPGQVSGNTIYF; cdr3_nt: TGCAGTGTTCCCGGACAGGTCTCTGGAAACACCATATATTTT
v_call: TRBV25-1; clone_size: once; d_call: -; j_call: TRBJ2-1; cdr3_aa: CASSEFGRAEQFF; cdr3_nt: TGTGCCAGCAGTGAATTTGGCAGGGCTGAGCAGTTCTTC
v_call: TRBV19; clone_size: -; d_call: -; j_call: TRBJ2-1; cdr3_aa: CASSMVTSNEQFF; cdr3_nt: TGTGCCAGTAGTATGGTTACTAGCAATGAGCAGTTCTTC
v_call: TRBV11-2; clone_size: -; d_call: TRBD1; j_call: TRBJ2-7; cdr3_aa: CASSWATGSSYEQYF; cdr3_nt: TGTGCCAGCAGCTGGGCGACAGGGAGCTCCTACGAGCAGTACTTC
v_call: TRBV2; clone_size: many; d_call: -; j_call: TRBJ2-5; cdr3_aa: CASSEARGTVQETQYF; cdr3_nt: TGTGCCAGCAGTGAAGCGCGGGGGACAGTTCAAGAGACCCAGTACTTC
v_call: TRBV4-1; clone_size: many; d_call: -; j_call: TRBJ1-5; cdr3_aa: CASSQVRGINQPQHF; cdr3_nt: TGCGCCAGCAGCCAAGTGAGGGGGATCAATCAGCCCCAGCATTTT
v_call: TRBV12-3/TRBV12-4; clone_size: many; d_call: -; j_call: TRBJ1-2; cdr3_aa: CASSFRTPGYTF; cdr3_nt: TGTGCCAGCAGTTTTAGGACGCCGGGCTACACCTTC
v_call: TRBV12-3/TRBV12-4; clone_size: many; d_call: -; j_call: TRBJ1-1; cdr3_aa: CASRPQPDGEAFF; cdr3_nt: TGTGCCAGCAGACCTCAGCCGGACGGGGAAGCTTTCTTT
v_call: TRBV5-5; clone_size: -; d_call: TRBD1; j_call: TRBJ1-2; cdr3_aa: CASSRVVSGGASNGYTF; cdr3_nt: TGTGCCAGCAGCCGAGTGGTATCAGGGGGCGCTTCGAATGGCTACACCTTC
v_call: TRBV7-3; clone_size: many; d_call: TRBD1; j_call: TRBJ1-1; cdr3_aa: CASSAATGGATFF; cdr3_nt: TGTGCCAGCAGCGCAGCAACAGGGGGCGCGACTTTCTTT
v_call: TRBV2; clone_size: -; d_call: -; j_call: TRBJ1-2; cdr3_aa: CASTWDTLTYGYTF; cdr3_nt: TGTGCCAGCACCTGGGACACGCTAACCTATGGCTACACCTTC
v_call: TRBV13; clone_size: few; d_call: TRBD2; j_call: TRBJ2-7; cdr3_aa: CASSSPPRGGTQAYEQYF; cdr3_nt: TGTGCCAGCAGCTCACCCCCGCGGGGGGGAACTCAAGCCTACGAGCAGTACTTC
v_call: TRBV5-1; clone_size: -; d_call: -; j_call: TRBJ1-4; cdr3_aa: CASSPGVEGEKLFF; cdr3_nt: TGCGCCAGCAGCCCGGGGGTGGAGGGTGAAAAACTGTTTTTT
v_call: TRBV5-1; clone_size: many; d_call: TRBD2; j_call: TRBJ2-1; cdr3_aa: CASSLVAGGNGEQFF; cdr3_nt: TGCGCCAGCAGCTTGGTAGCGGGGGGGAATGGTGAGCAGTTCTTC
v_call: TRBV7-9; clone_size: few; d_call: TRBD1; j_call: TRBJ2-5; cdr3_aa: CASSPKGQGASETQYF; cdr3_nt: TGTGCCAGCAGCCCTAAGGGACAGGGGGCGTCGGAGACCCAGTACTTC
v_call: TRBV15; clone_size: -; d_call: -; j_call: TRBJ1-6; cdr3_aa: CATSRDYPTVPHF; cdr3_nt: TGTGCCACCAGCAGAGATTACCCGACAGTCCCGCACTTT
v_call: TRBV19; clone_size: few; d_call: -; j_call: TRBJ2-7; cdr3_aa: CASSTYRDKSYEQYF; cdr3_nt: TGTGCCAGTAGTACTTACCGGGACAAGTCCTACGAGCAGTACTTC
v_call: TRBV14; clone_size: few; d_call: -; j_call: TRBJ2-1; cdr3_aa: CASSTTPGVKFF; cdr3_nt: TGTGCCAGCAGCACAACCCCGGGGGTTAAGTTCTTC
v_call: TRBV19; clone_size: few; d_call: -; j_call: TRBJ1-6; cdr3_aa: CASSDEWSSNSPLHF; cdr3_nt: TGTGCCAGTAGCGACGAGTGGTCGAGTAATTCACCCCTCCACTTT
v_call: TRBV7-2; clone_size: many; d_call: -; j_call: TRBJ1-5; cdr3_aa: CASSLGWNQPQHF; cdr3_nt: TGTGCCAGCAGCTTAGGCTGGAATCAGCCCCAGCATTTT
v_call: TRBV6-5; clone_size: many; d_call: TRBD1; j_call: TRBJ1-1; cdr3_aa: CASSYGTGTPITEAFF; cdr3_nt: TGTGCCAGCAGTTACGGGACAGGCACCCCGATCACTGAAGCTTTCTTT
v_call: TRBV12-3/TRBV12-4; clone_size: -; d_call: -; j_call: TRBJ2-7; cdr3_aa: CASSLRSGPQHPYEQYF; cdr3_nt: TGTGCCAGCAGTTTAAGAAGCGGGCCGCAACACCCCTACGAGCAGTACTTC
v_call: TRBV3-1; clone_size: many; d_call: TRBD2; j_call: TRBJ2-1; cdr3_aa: CASSGGGDEQFF; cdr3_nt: TGTGCCAGCAGTGGCGGGGGGGATGAGCAGTTCTTC
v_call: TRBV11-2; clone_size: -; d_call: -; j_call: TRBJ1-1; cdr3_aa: CASSLARDLEAFF; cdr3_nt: TGTGCCAGCAGCTTAGCCCGGGACCTTGAAGCTTTCTTT
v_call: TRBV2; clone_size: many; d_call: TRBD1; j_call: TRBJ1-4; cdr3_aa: CASSASQGLSEKLFF; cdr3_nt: TGTGCCAGCAGTGCCTCACAGGGGCTTAGTGAAAAACTGTTTTTT
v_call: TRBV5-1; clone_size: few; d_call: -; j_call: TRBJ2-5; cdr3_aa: CASSPGRAAQETQYF; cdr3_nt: TGCGCCAGCAGCCCAGGGCGGGCGGCCCAAGAGACCCAGTACTTC
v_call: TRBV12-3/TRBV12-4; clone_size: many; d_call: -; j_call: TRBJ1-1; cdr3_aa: CASSPPRVGTEAFF; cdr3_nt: TGTGCCAGCAGCCCGCCCCGAGTGGGCACTGAAGCTTTCTTT
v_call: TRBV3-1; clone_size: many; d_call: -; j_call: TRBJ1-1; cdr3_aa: CASSPYRDLNTEAFF; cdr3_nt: TGTGCCAGCAGCCCTTACAGGGATCTGAACACTGAAGCTTTCTTT
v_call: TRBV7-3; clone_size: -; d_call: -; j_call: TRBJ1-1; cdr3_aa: CASSPLPPPTGKNTEAFF; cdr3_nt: TGTGCCAGCAGCCCCCTACCACCCCCCACAGGAAAGAACACTGAAGCTTTCTTT
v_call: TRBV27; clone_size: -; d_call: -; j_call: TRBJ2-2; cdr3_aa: CASSWTGGSFNTGELFF; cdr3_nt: TGTGCCAGCAGTTGGACGGGCGGATCTTTCAACACCGGGGAGCTGTTTTTT
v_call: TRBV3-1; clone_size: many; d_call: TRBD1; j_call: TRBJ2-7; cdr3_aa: CASSPYGTGPYEQYF; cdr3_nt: TGTGCCAGCAGCCCTTACGGGACAGGTCCCTACGAGCAGTACTTC
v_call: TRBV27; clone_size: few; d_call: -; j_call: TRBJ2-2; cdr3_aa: CASSLLPNTGELFF; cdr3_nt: TGTGCCAGCAGTTTATTGCCGAACACCGGGGAGCTGTTTTTT
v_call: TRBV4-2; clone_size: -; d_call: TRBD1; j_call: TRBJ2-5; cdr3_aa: CASSRTGDQETQYF; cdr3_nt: TGTGCCAGCAGCAGGACAGGGGACCAAGAGACCCAGTACTTC
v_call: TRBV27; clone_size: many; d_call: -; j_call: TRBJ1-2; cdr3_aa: CASSNDRGRGYTF; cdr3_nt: TGTGCCAGCAGCAACGACAGAGGGAGAGGCTACACCTTC
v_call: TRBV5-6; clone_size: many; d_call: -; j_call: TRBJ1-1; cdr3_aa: CASSLNLPNTEAFF; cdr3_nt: TGTGCCAGCAGCTTGAATCTGCCGAACACTGAAGCTTTCTTT